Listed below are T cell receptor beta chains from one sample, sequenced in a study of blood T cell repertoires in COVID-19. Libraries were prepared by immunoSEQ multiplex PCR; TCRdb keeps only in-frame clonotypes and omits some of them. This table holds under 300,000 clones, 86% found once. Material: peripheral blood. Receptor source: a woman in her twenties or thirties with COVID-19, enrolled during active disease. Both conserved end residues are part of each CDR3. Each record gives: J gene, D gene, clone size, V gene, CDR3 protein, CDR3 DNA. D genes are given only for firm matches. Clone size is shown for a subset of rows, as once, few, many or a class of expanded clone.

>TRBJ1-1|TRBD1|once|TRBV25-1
CASSTPGTGGTEAFF
TGTGCCAGCAGTACCCCCGGGACAGGGGGCACTGAAGCTTTCTTT
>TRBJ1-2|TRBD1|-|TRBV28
CASSLRGQRQGYTF
TGTGCCAGCAGTTTGAGGGGACAGCGTCAGGGCTACACCTTC
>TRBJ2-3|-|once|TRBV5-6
CASSLVQEDTQYF
TGTGCCAGCAGCTTGGTGCAGGAAGATACGCAGTATTTT
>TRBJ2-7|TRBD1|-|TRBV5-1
CASRVTGGVKVGEQYF
TGCGCCAGCCGAGTAACAGGGGGCGTTAAGGTCGGCGAGCAGTACTTC
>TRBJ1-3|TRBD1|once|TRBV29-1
CSVVRDSGNTIYF
TGCAGCGTTGTAAGGGACAGTGGGAACACCATATATTTT
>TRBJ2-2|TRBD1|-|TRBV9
CASSELSDRGIGTGELFF
TGTGCCAGCAGCGAGCTATCGGACAGGGGGATAGGTACCGGGGAGCTGTTTTTT
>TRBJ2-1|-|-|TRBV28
CASKTAVSYNEQFF
TGTGCCAGCAAGACAGCAGTCTCCTACAATGAGCAGTTCTTC
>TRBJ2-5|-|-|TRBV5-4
CASSGASKETQYF
TGTGCCAGCAGCGGGGCCTCCAAAGAGACCCAGTACTTC
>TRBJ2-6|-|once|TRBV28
CASSPHSGANVLTF
TGTGCCAGCAGCCCCCATTCTGGGGCCAACGTCCTGACTTTC
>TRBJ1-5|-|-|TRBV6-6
CASTTEYNQPQHF
TGTGCCAGTACAACAGAGTACAATCAGCCCCAGCATTTT
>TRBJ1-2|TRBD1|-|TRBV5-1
CASSFSYRGPARGYTF
TGCGCCAGCAGCTTTTCTTACAGGGGCCCCGCGAGGGGCTACACCTTC
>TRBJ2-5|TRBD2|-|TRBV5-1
CASGPGGSETQYF
TGCGCCAGCGGACCGGGGGGGTCAGAGACCCAGTACTTC
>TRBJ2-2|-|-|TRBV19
CASSTPGRGSAGELFF
TGTGCCAGTAGTACACCGGGCAGGGGAAGTGCCGGGGAGCTGTTTTTT
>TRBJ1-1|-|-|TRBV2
CASRGTPMNTEAFF
TGTGCCAGCAGGGGGACACCCATGAACACTGAAGCTTTCTTT
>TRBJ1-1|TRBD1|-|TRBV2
CASSVSAGQVNTEAFF
TGTGCCAGCAGTGTATCGGCGGGACAGGTGAACACTGAAGCTTTCTTT
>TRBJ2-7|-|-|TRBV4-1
CASSQAGGSYEQYF
TGCGCCAGCAGCCAAGCCGGGGGCTCCTACGAGCAGTACTTC
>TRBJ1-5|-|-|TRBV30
CAWSAGGFGNQPQHF
TGTGCCTGGAGTGCCGGGGGATTTGGCAATCAGCCCCAGCATTTT
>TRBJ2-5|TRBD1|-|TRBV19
CASSINRGEETQYF
TGTGCCAGTAGTATCAACAGGGGAGAAGAGACCCAGTACTTC
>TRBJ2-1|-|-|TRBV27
CASSFLGPGGNNEQFF
TGTGCCAGCAGTTTTCTAGGGCCCGGGGGAAACAATGAGCAGTTCTTC
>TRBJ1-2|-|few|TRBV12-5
CASGKPTTVPFNYGYTF
TGTGCTAGTGGTAAACCAACGACAGTTCCGTTCAACTATGGCTACACCTTC
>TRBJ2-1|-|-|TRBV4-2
CASPLARRGPGGDEQFF
TGTGCCAGCCCCCTAGCGAGGAGGGGTCCGGGGGGCGATGAGCAGTTCTTC
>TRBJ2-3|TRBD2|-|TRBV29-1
CSVLAGATDTQYF
TGCAGCGTGCTAGCGGGGGCAACAGATACGCAGTATTTT
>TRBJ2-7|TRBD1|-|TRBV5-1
CASSPGQGGWDEQYF
TGCGCCAGCAGCCCGGGACAGGGTGGTTGGGACGAGCAGTACTTC
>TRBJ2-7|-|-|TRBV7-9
CASSSVGVHEQYF
TGTGCCAGCAGCTCGGTCGGGGTCCACGAGCAGTACTTC
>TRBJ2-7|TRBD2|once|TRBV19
CASSTSGAYEQYF
TGTGCCAGTAGTACTAGCGGGGCCTACGAGCAGTACTTC
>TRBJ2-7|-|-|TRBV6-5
CASSYSGTTYEQYF
TGTGCCAGCAGTTATTCCGGGACAACCTACGAGCAGTACTTC
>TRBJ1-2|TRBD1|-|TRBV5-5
CASSWGQGQYGYTF
TGTGCCAGCAGCTGGGGACAGGGCCAATATGGCTACACCTTC
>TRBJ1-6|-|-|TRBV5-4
CASSLSHGRDSPLHF
TGTGCCAGCAGCTTGTCCCACGGGCGGGATTCACCCCTCCACTTT
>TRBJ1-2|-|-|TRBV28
CASSWDSYGYTF
TGTGCCAGCAGTTGGGACTCCTATGGCTACACCTTC
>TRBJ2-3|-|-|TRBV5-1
CASSLESTGLAADTQYF
TGCGCCAGCAGCTTGGAGTCGACTGGACTCGCTGCAGATACGCAGTATTTT
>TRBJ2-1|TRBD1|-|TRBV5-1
CASSLRTGPQGSYNEQFF
TGCGCCAGCAGCCTTAGGACAGGCCCCCAAGGCTCCTACAATGAGCAGTTCTTC
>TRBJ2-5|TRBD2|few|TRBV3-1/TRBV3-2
CASSQGSVSGEWETQYF
TGTGCCAGCAGCCAAGGATCAGTAAGCGGGGAATGGGAGACCCAGTACTTC
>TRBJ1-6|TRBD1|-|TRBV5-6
CASSLLTGVSPLHF
TGTGCCAGCAGCTTGTTGACAGGGGTTTCACCCCTCCACTTT
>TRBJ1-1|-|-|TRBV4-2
CASSQDAGAGRAFF
TGTGCCAGCAGCCAAGACGCCGGTGCAGGTCGAGCTTTCTTT
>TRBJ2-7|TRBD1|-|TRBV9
CASSRGPGQGTFEQYF
TGTGCCAGCAGTCGGGGACCGGGACAGGGTACGTTCGAGCAGTACTTC
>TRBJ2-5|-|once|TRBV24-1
CATSAGKGGQETQYF
TGTGCCACCAGTGCAGGGAAAGGGGGACAAGAGACCCAGTACTTC
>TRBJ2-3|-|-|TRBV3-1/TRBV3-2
CASSQDGGVADTQYF
TGTGCCAGCAGCCAAGACGGAGGTGTAGCAGATACGCAGTATTTT
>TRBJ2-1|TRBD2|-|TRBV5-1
CASSLTSGSSYNEQFF
TGCGCCAGCAGCTTGACTAGCGGATCCTCCTACAATGAGCAGTTCTTC
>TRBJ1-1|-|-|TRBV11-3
CASSFDRGTEAFF
TGTGCCAGCAGCTTCGATCGAGGGACTGAAGCTTTCTTT
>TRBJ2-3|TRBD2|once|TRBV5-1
CASRQGSGGDTQYF
TGCGCCAGCAGGCAGGGCTCGGGGGGAGATACGCAGTATTTT
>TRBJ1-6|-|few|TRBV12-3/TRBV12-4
CASTGDGNSPLHF
TGTGCCAGCACAGGGGATGGGAATTCACCCCTCCACTTT
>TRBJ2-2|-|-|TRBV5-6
CASSRVTGELFF
TGTGCCAGCAGCCGAGTCACCGGGGAGCTGTTTTTT
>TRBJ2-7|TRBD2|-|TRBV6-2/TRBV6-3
CASSYPWGSGSYEQYF
TGTGCCAGCAGTTATCCTTGGGGTAGCGGGTCCTACGAGCAGTACTTC
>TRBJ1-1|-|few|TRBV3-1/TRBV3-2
CASSPRVFAEAFF
TGTGCCAGCAGCCCCCGGGTCTTCGCGGAAGCTTTCTTT
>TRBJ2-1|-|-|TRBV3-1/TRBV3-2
CASSHIGLVNEQFF
TGTGCCAGCAGCCACATCGGACTCGTCAATGAGCAGTTCTTC
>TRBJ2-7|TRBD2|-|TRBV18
CASSPAGLAYEQYF
TGTGCCAGCTCACCTGCAGGACTAGCGTACGAGCAGTACTTC
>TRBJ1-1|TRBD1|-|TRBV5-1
CASSLDREEAFF
TGCGCCAGCAGCTTAGACAGGGAAGAAGCTTTCTTT
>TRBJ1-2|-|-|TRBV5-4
CASSFTDNNYGYTF
TGTGCCAGCAGCTTTACGGACAATAACTATGGCTACACCTTC
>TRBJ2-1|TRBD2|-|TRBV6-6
CASRLAGVSYNEQFF
TGTGCCAGCAGATTAGCGGGGGTGTCCTACAATGAGCAGTTCTTC